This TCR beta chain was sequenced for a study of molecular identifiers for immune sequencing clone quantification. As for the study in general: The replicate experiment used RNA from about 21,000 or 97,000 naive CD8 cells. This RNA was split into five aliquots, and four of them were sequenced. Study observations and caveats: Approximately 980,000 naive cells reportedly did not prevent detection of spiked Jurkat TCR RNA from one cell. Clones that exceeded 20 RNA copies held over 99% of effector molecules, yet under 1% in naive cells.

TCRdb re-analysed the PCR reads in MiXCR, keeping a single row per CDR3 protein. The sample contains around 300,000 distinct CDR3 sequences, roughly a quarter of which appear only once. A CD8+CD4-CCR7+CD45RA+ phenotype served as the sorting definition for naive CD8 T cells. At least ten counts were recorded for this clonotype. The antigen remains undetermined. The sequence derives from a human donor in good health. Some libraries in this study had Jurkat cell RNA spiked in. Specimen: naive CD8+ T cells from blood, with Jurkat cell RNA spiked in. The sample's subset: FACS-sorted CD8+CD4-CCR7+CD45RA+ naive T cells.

CDR3 sequence: CSVEGTGRYTDTQYF. Here the CDR3 DNA reads TGCAGCGTTGAAGGGACAGGGAGATACACAGATACGCAGTATTTT. The chain has TRBV29-1 and TRBJ2-3, with 8 bases identical to TRBD1. The CDR3 loop spans 15 amino acids. CDR1 is SQVTM and CDR2 is ANQGSEA in the germline V gene. The V and J ends lost 1 base and 2 bases, in that order; junction bases with no gene match: 5.